This T cell receptor beta chain emerged from a study of blood T cells in healthy people across ages. Whole-study results and caveats: With donor CMV status unknown, expanded clonotype changes were possibly confounded.

Regarding this clonotype: Its target is not known.

Germline CDR1 reads LNHNV; CDR2 reads YYDKDF (reference sequence). The trim removed 0 bases at V and 0 bases at J, leaving 15 bases unmatched. This CDR3 is 21 amino acids long. Caucasian, healthy and from Russia, the donors were aged between about 6 and 90. Together with a sample-barcoded 5' primer, a J-beta primer mix was included in a second PCR lasting about 7 to 11 cycles. One entry per CDR3 protein, called by TCRdb with MiXCR from the 5' RACE reads. The sample lists 760,000 or so distinct CDR3 sequences, roughly 25% occurring once. These data also featured in a second study, about T cells of mothers and their children. This second study notes: In related and unrelated pairs alike, thymic selection shapes TCR recombination output, with inherited differences minor. When mothers and children were related, their normalized repertoire overlap, which was always slightly higher, did not differ significantly from that of unrelated pairs.

This clonotype was sampled from a boy aged 5-17 years in good health. The sequenced sample consisted of blood. The chain joins TRBV15 to TRBJ2-3; 10 bases are shared with TRBD2. CDR3 coding DNA: TGTGCCACCAGCAGAGATGAAAGTCCGGGACTAGCGAGTTGGAGCACAGATACGCAGTATTTT. Translation: CATSRDESPGLASWSTDTQYF.